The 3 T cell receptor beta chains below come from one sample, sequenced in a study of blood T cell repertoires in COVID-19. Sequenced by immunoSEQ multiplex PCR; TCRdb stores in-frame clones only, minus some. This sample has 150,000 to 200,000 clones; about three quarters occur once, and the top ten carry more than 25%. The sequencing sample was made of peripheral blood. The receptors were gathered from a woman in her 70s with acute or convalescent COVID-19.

The CDR3 bases are TGTGCCAGCAGTGATAGGTTAGGGGGGGACCGCGAGCAGTACTTC. As protein: CASSDRLGGDREQYF. The chain joins TRBV6-1 to TRBJ2-7; D perhaps matches TRBD2 (7 bases). CDR1 MNHNS and CDR2 SASEGT come from the germline V gene. The CDR3 covers 15 residues. The V end lost 3 bases, the J end lost 6 bases, and 18 bases lay between the germline ends.

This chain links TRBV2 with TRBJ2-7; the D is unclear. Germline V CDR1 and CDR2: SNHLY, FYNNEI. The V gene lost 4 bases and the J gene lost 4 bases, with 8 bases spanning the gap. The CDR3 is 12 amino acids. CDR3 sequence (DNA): TGTGCCAGCAGTGCGGGTGGTTACGAGCAGTACTTC. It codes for CASSAGGYEQYF.

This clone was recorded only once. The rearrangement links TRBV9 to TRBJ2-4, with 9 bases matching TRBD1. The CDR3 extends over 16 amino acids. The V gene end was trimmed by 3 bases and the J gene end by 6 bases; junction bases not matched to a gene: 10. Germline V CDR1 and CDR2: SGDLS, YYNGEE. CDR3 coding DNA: TGTGCCAGCAGCGCTCGGACAGGGGTCTTGGGAAACATTCAGTACTTC. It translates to CASSARTGVLGNIQYF.